This T cell receptor (beta chain) was recorded in a study of cytomegalovirus exposure and HLA in healthy donors (dated by TCRdb to 2016 to 2017). About the study as a whole: According to an earlier analysis of a few hundred of the donors, about 179 million T cells yielded 90 million to 130 million unique TCR beta sequences and more than 250 Gb of sequence data. Roughly 300 gigabases of sequencing data and roughly 80 million unique TCR sequences made up an early release that covered over 550 HLA-typed donors. Of the roughly 400 genotyped donors, about 84% fell in the genetic ancestry cluster associated with self-reported Caucasian donors. The study was designed to test whether signatures of past pathogen exposure could be identified by cataloging public T cell receptors. The study profiled the T cell repertoires of hundreds of subjects by immunosequencing and related them to cytomegalovirus serostatus. A separate validation cohort of more than 100 different subjects was used in addition to the 666-subject first cohort. High-throughput TCR immunosequencing, statistical association of individual TCRs with disease status, and machine learning were combined to predict cytomegalovirus infection status. To study patterns of TCR occurrence, a later analysis re-analyzed previously published TCR beta repertoires from 666 donors and added high-resolution HLA genotyping. Rather than drawing on any new phenotypic data, the later analysis identified candidate immune exposures from TCR beta sequences and the way those sequences occurred across donors. In an earlier analysis of roughly 600 of the donors, high-throughput TCR beta sequencing was used to judge whether each TCR beta V gene segment behaved as functional or pseudogenic. Donor age, sex, ethnicity and CMV serostatus were compiled alongside the repertoire data. Genome-wide SNP genotypes for about 65% of the 666 donors were used in a later genetic analysis, which treated that subset as a discovery cohort. All discovery cohort repertoires had been generated using a single sequencing platform. Both class I and class II loci were covered by HLA typing, at four-digit resolution. Typing coverage differed by locus: A, B, C, DRB1 and DQB1 were typed in roughly 620-630 donors, DQA1 in 522, DPA1 in around 580, and DPB1 in 472. Roughly 5 DR-DQ haplotypes were handled as single units for association and clustering, since linkage in the cohort was strong. Across approximately 420 genotyped donors of the cohort, an average of approximately 220,000 unique TCR beta nucleotide sequences per donor were sequenced, and 15% to 20% of those sequences were non-productive.

In regard to this clone: Its antigen target is currently unknown. No base-level quality is on record; no much larger clone is a single base apart.

In total, roughly 670 healthy bone marrow donors made up the cohort. At the time of sampling, every cohort member was nominally healthy, though immune exposures that went unrecorded were likely present. The donor tested CMV seropositive, placing the donor among the 290 or so seropositive members of the cohort. A peripheral blood sample was provided by each donor, and peripheral blood mononuclear cells were used for TCR beta sequencing. Genomic DNA was extracted from the blood cell samples with the Qiagen DNeasy Blood Extraction Kit. Library prep was done by the immunoSEQ multiplex PCR assay. For the multiplex PCR, a mixture combining 60 forward primers for TCR Vbeta segments and 13 reverse primers for TCR Jbeta segments was used. The CDR3 region of rearranged TCR beta genes was amplified from genomic DNA by a multiplex PCR assay. The amplified TCR beta libraries were sequenced on the Illumina HiSeq System as 87-base-pair reads. As for the authors' bioinformatics: A later analysis tallied about 77 million unique TCR beta chains across the 700 or so repertoires, and about 10 million of those chains were shared by two or more donors. Raw reads were error-corrected and collapsed into unique sequences by a nearest-neighbor algorithm in which closely related sequences were merged to remove PCR and sequencing errors. Alignment of CDR3 sequences to IMGT reference sequences was used to assign V, D and J gene segments. For a sequence to be retained, at least a six-nucleotide match to both a V gene segment and a J gene segment was required. A rearrangement counted as productive if the CDR3 had no stop codons and remained in frame with V and J, and every other rearrangement counted as non-productive. Following IMGT convention, CDR3 was defined as the stretch from the second conserved V-encoded cysteine to the conserved J-encoded phenylalanine. Sequences without an unambiguous match to a single V gene segment were excluded from the earlier analysis of about 600 of the donors. An earlier analysis of about 600 of the donors called V segments functional above 56.7% productive rearrangements and segregating when the between-donor standard deviation exceeded 5%. To diagnose cytomegalovirus status from the catalog of TCR beta chain sequences, a statistical classification framework was built. In a later analysis, TCR nucleotide sequences were compared against IMGT/GENE-DB human TR gene sequences so that V and J genes could be assigned. A later analysis assigned CDR3 sequences and most-parsimonious VDJ recombination scenarios with the TCRdist pipeline. In a later analysis, each TCR beta chain was defined by its CDR3 amino acid sequence together with its V-gene family, and reads without a unique V-gene family were excluded. In a later analysis, 450 to 600 highly shared, low-generation-probability nucleotide sequences were removed to address suspected cross-contamination and a sequencing artifact. In a later analysis, a clonal expansion index was calculated for each public chain from normalized within-repertoire ranks of inferred template counts. In a later analysis, generation probabilities were computed with a VDJ recombination model fitted to out-of-frame rearrangements, and the resulting probabilities were checked against IGoR. In a later analysis, TCR-TCR, TCR-HLA and TCR-CMV co-occurrence was scored with hypergeometric tests, and a repertoire-size bias correction was applied to TCR pairs. A later analysis estimated false discovery rates by permuting HLA or CMV assignments 20 times. A later analysis grouped co-occurring TCRs with DBSCAN, adding TCRdist sequence similarity when clustering within HLA-allele-positive subsets. For co-occurrence clustering, repertoires with fewer than 30,000 or more than 120,000 public chains were excluded, along with five repertoires with anomalous nucleotide sharing. TCRdb mirrors the immuneACCESS table, restricted to in-frame sequences. Some clones are absent from its copies; in checked studies, under half trace to an unresolved V gene, and the reason for the others is unknown. That table gives V, J and clone size, and the DNA gave D and trimming. The sample has roughly 120,000 clones on record, 82% of them singletons. The ten most abundant clones make up about 11% of the sample.

General findings and caveats noted by the study authors: A later analysis found that TCR association rates varied across HLA loci, with DRB1 alleles showing the most associated TCRs and HLA-C alleles the fewest. An association between a missense DCLRE1C variant and V-gene and J-gene trimming of TCR beta chains was found in a later genetic analysis and replicated in an independent cohort. For the cohort, immune exposure information was limited to CMV serostatus. A total of fewer than 200 TCR beta chains were listed by the study as associated with cytomegalovirus. Most TCR sequences were observed very rarely across donors, whereas some public TCRs were present in many individuals. A further reported finding was that TCR beta sequences accurately predicted the HLA-A and HLA-B alleles for most subjects in the first cohort. In an earlier analysis of roughly 560 of the donors, most TCR beta V segments were observed in productive rearrangements about 87% or about 30% of the time, broadly matching IMGT annotations. In a later analysis, several top co-occurrence clusters were reported to appear linked to parvovirus B19, influenza, CMV and Epstein-Barr virus. A later analysis found that HLA-associated TCR beta chains were more clonally expanded and had lower generation probabilities than equally common non-associated chains. Compared with the roughly 710-donor mean, donors in an Asian-associated ancestry cluster had fewer N-insertions in productive TCRs, according to a later genetic analysis. HLA typing was unavailable for some donors at each locus, so association tests used only the typed subset. Sequencing depth was assumed to be roughly uniform across donors in the presence/absence analyses, though that assumption may not hold. When HLA alleles, especially DR and DQ, strongly co-occurred, TCR associations were difficult to assign to individual alleles. Correlated functional status among segregating V segments might be attributable to linkage disequilibrium, but an unknown experimental factor could not be ruled out. The 87-base-pair reads could not distinguish some IMGT-functional V segments, including TRBV6-2 and TRBV6-3, so those segments were excluded. In a later analysis, around 17,000 TCR beta sequences were associated with specific HLA alleles at a false discovery rate of 0.05. Because counts were too low, fewer than 20 rarely observed V segments, including chromosome 9 orphons, were excluded from the earlier analysis of 587 of the donors. The authors suggested that the approach could potentially be extended to other disease states and immunological phenotypes. In a later analysis, most CMV-associated TCR beta chains were found to appear HLA-restricted, with HLA associations seemingly driven largely by CMV exposure. Three of the identified cytomegalovirus-associated TCR beta chains were confirmed in vitro to be specific for cytomegalovirus antigens. The classifier was reported to diagnose cytomegalovirus status with high specificity and sensitivity in both the original and validation cohorts. Only TCR beta chains were sequenced in this cohort, and the absence of alpha or paired-chain data limited detectable features. A group of highly shared sequence variants was considered likely to be a technical artifact of the sequencing pipeline.

Its CDR3 holds 13 amino acids, cysteine through phenylalanine. This entry keeps only the CDR3 DNA: 39 bases, framed from base 1. V lost 11 bases and J lost 1 base, and the count of bases not matched to a germline gene is 8. CDR1 and CDR2 (SNHLY, FYNNEI) derive from the germline V gene. Recombination connected TRBV2 to TRBJ2-7; 7 bases in the junction line up with TRBD2. The TCR was taken from a male donor in good health and CMV-seropositive. Sequenced material: PBMCs. Here the CDR3 is given as CAGAAGRSYEQYF. The base sequence is TGTGCCGGGGCAGCGGGAAGGTCCTACGAGCAGTACTTC.